One sample yielded the 18 T cell receptor beta chains listed below, sequenced in a study of T cell responses to AZD1222 COVID-19 vaccine. Profiled with immunoSEQ multiplex PCR; TCRdb holds only in-frame clones, not every one. The sample lists 120,000 to 150,000 clones; around 90% were seen once. Sequenced here: peripheral blood, sampled 28 days after the second AZD1222 dose. Every receptor here comes from an adult who received the AZD1222 COVID-19 vaccine.

CDR3 nucleotides: TGTGCCAGCAGTGAAATACAGGGGTACAATGAGCAGTTCTTC. Its translation is CASSEIQGYNEQFF. The gene calls are TRBV6-1 and TRBJ2-1; 7 bases are a match to TRBD1. V gave up 2 bases and J gave up 4 bases; unmatched junction bases: 2. The germline gives CDR1 MNHNS, CDR2 SASEGT. The length of the CDR3 is 14 residues.

The V call is TRBV20-1, the J call TRBJ1-2; no definite D call. Germline loops: CDR1 DFQATT, CDR2 SNEGSKA (reference sequence). The CDR3 runs 14 residues. Between the trimmed V and J ends, which lost 3 bases and 2 bases, there was a span of 13 bases. The CDR3, as DNA: TGCAGTGCTAGTTCCGGCCTTCTCAACTATGGCTACACCTTC. Amino acids: CSASSGLLNYGYTF.

By its share, this clone is medium-sized (0.01 to 0.1%). The chain employs TRBV3-1 (or the pseudogene TRBV3-2) and TRBJ2-7; D call uncertain. Between the trimmed V and J ends, which lost 9 bases and 6 bases, there was a span of 15 bases. Looked up from germline, CDR1 is LGHDT and CDR2 is YNNKEL (reference sequence). The CDR3 contains 12 residues. CDR3 DNA sequence: TGTGCCAGTGCCCATGTGGGCGGCGAGCAGTACTTC. Translation: CASAHVGGEQYF.

The chain combines TRBV15 with TRBJ1-1; D not certain. This CDR3 spans 13 amino acids. The germline V gene encodes CDR1 LNHNV and CDR2 YYDKDF (reference sequence). V was cut by 11 bases and J by 1 base, with 14 bases left in between. The CDR3 spells CAVSQQWNTEAFF. CDR3 sequence (DNA): TGTGCCGTATCACAGCAGTGGAACACTGAAGCTTTCTTT.

The genes are TRBV24-1 and TRBJ1-2; D is unresolved. The V end was cut by 5 bases, the J end by 3 bases, with 6 bases between. Per the germline V gene, CDR1 is KGHDR and CDR2 is SFDVKD. The CDR3 covers 12 residues. The CDR3 nucleotides read TGTGCCACCAGTGGGGATGACTATGGCTACACCTTC. Protein product: CATSGDDYGYTF.

This chain connects TRBV28 to TRBJ2-7, with 11 bases aligning to TRBD2. The CDR3 loop spans 14 amino acids. Germline V lookup: CDR1 MDHEN, CDR2 SYDVKM. Trimming removed 6 bases from V and 2 bases from J; junction bases left unmatched: 3. The CDR3 loop reads CASSGTSGTYEQYF. In nucleotides, the CDR3 is TGTGCCAGCAGCGGGACTAGCGGCACCTACGAGCAGTACTTC.

This chain joins TRBV11-3 and TRBJ2-1; 14 bases match TRBD2. Looked up from germline, CDR1 is SGHNT and CDR2 is YENEEA. The V segment lost 5 bases and the J segment 2 bases; nucleotides outside the gene matches: 5. CDR3 size: 17 residues. For the CDR3, the DNA is TGTGCCAGCAGCGGTGGACTAGCGGGAGGTACCTACAATGAGCAGTTCTTC. Its protein is CASSGGLAGGTYNEQFF.

The chain carries TRBV5-6 and TRBJ1-1; D is perhaps TRBD1 (6 bases). With 4 bases removed from V and 5 bases from J, the gap between germline ends came to 12 bases. CDR1 SGHDT and CDR2 YYEEEE come from the germline V gene. CDR3 length: 13 residues. In DNA, the CDR3 is TGTGCCAGCAGCCGGCGGGGGCGGACTGAAGCTTTCTTT. As protein: CASSRRGRTEAFF.

CDR3 residues: CASSRVSPGSNQPQHF. CDR3 coding DNA: TGTGCCAGCAGTCGGGTATCCCCGGGTAGCAATCAGCCCCAGCATTTT. This rearrangement joins TRBV27 to TRBJ1-5; D is unresolved. Trimming took 5 bases from V and 0 from J, leaving 14 bases between them. Germline CDR1 is MNHEY and CDR2 is SMNVEV (reference sequence). The CDR3 is made up of 16 amino acids.

The chain recombines TRBV6-5 with TRBJ1-6; D not certain. This CDR3 is 15 amino acids long. Germline values: CDR1 MNHEY, CDR2 SVGAGI. V lost 2 bases and J lost 6, with 11 bases in between. CDR3 nucleotide sequence: TGTGCCAGCAGTTACAGGACGGGTGCTAATTCACCCCTCCACTTT. This gives the protein CASSYRTGANSPLHF.

This clone occurred once. The chain employs TRBV6-5 and TRBJ1-2; weak D call: TRBD1 (5 bases). The CDR3 has 13 amino acids. V was shortened by 5 bases and J by 6 bases, with 13 bases between the two germline ends. CDR1 and CDR2 (germline): MNHEY, SVGAGI. The CDR3 spells CASSRRGWDGYTF. DNA for the CDR3: TGTGCCAGCAGTAGGAGGGGATGGGATGGCTACACCTTC.

V gene TRBV4-3 combines with J gene TRBJ2-3, with 9 bases fitting TRBD1. V trimming: 0 bases; J trimming: 4 bases; junction bases outside the gene matches: 5. This CDR3 spans 16 amino acids. CDR1 and CDR2 (germline): LGHNA, YSLEER. The CDR3 is CASSQEPGTGPDTQYF. The CDR3 DNA reads as TGCGCCAGCAGCCAAGAGCCCGGGACAGGGCCAGATACGCAGTATTTT.

This rearrangement joins TRBV5-1 to TRBJ2-7, with D possibly TRBD1 on 5 matching bases. The CDR3 runs to 17 residues. Germline V gene data show CDR1 as SGHRS and CDR2 as YFSETQ. Trimming cost V 0 bases and J 3 bases, with 19 bases left between them. The CDR3, as DNA: TGCGCCAGCAGCTTGGCCGGATCGGCACAGGATCTCTACGAGCAGTACTTC. Translated, it gives CASSLAGSAQDLYEQYF.

V and J are TRBV28 and TRBJ2-5; TRBD2 aligns across 7 bases. V dropped 8 bases and J dropped 6; count of bases not matched to a gene: 9. Germline V gene lookup returns CDR1 MDHEN and CDR2 SYDVKM. The CDR3 is 13 residues long. CDR3 loop: CASLPGGRKTQYF. CDR3 nucleotide sequence: TGTGCCAGCCTCCCCGGGGGGAGAAAGACCCAGTACTTC. The full variable domain, its missing parts supplied by reference TRBV28 and TRBJ2-5, is DVKVTQSSRYLVKRTGEKVFLECVQDMDHENMFWYRQDPGLGLRLIYFSYDVKMKEKGDIPEGYSVSREKKERFSLILESASTNQTSMYLCASLPGGRKTQYFGPGTRLLVL.

This chain uses TRBV5-1 with TRBJ2-2, with 7 positions matching TRBD1. The germline V gene has CDR1 SGHRS and CDR2 YFSETQ. V gave up 4 bases and J gave up 0 bases; unmatched junction bases: 6. The CDR3 length is 16 residues. The CDR3 nucleotides read TGCGCCAGCAGCGCAACAGGGGCACCGAACACCGGGGAGCTGTTTTTT. Translating it yields CASSATGAPNTGELFF.

This clone came up once. This chain joins TRBV15 and TRBJ2-2; D may be TRBD2 (5 bases). The CDR3 length is 17 residues. CDR1 and CDR2 (germline): LNHNV, YYDKDF (reference sequence). With 1 base removed from V and 4 bases from J, the gap between germline ends came to 16 bases. CDR3: CATSRGVRGSSTGELFF. DNA for the CDR3: TGTGCCACCAGCAGAGGTGTTAGAGGGAGTAGCACCGGGGAGCTGTTTTTT. The entire variable domain, with the rest obtained from reference TRBV15 and TRBJ2-2, is as follows: DAMVIQNPRYQVTQFGKPVTLSCSQTLNHNVMYWYQQKSSQAPKLLFHYYDKDFNNEADTPDNFQSRRPNTSFCFLDIRSPGLGDTAMYLCATSRGVRGSSTGELFFGEGSRLTVL.

This clone was detected only once. The V call is TRBV7-8, the J call TRBJ1-5; weak D call: TRBD1 (6 bases). The CDR3 contains 20 residues. CDR1 and CDR2 from the germline V gene are SGHVS and FQNEAQ. Trimming removed 4 bases at V and 5 bases at J, with 30 bases between. CDR3 coding DNA: TGTGCCAGCAGCTCCTACAAGACAGGCCAACAGAATAGAGGCTATCAGCCCCAGCATTTT. This translates into CASSSYKTGQQNRGYQPQHF.

This sequence joins TRBV30 and TRBJ1-6; tentatively, D is TRBD1 (6 bases). This CDR3 has 14 amino acids. CDR1 is GTSNPN and CDR2 is SVGIG in the germline V gene (reference sequence). Trimming stripped 2 bases from V and 7 bases from J, with 12 bases between. The CDR3 sequence is CAWSLGRGNSPLHF. In DNA, the CDR3 is TGTGCCTGGAGTTTGGGCAGGGGAAATTCACCCCTCCACTTT. Combining the CDR3 with reference TRBV30 and TRBJ1-6 gives the whole variable domain SQTIHQWPATLVQPVGSPLSLECTVEGTSNPNLYWYRQAAGRGLQLLFYSVGIGQISSEVPQNLSASRPQDRQFILSSKKLLLSDSGFYLCAWSLGRGNSPLHFGNGTRLTVT.